These 16 T cell receptor beta chains were all obtained from the same sample, sequenced in a study of blood T cells in healthy people across ages. Primed by a sample-barcoded 5' primer and a J-beta primer mix, a second PCR proceeded for about 6 to 11 cycles. TCRdb passed the 5' RACE reads through MiXCR, listing each CDR3 protein once. The table lists 760,000 or so distinct CDR3 sequences, about 25% of them singletons. These data were likewise used in another study, on T cells of mothers and their children.

What was sequenced was blood. These receptors came from a boy between 5 and 17 years old in good health.

To note about this clonotype: This sequence may be a read error, since a much larger clone differs from it by one base. V usage is TRBV7-2 and J usage is TRBJ2-5; D ambiguous. Germline assignment: CDR1 SGHTA and CDR2 FQGNSA. This CDR3 region has 11 residues. This CDR3 reads CACSPQETQYF. The CDR3 nucleotides are TGTGCCTGCAGCCCTCAAGAGACCCAGTACTTC.

A word on this clonotype: Given the absence of the conserved phenylalanine or tryptophan at the CDR3 end, a read error is likely. V usage is TRBV6-2 or TRBV6-3 and J usage is TRBJ2-7, with 13 positions matching TRBD2. The junction had 4 bases not matched to a gene; V was cut back by 5 bases and J by 3 bases. There are 15 residues in the CDR3. From germline, CDR1 is MNHEY and CDR2 SVGEGT. CDR3 in DNA: TGTGCCAGCAGTCTGGGACTAGCGGGACGCTACGAGCAGTACTTG. Encoded protein: CASSLGLAGRYEQYL.

In its sample, this clonotype was seen a few times. This chain uses TRBV20-1 with TRBJ2-2; 8 bases map to TRBD2. J gave up 3 bases and V 3 bases, and 0 bases lay outside the gene matches. This CDR3 has 13 residues. Per the germline V gene, CDR1 is DFQATT and CDR2 is SNEGSKA (reference sequence). CDR3 coding DNA: TGCAGTGCTAGCGGGGGGGACACCGGGGAGCTGTTTTTT. Encoded protein: CSASGGDTGELFF.

The chain has TRBV5-5 and TRBJ2-2; TRBD2 aligns across 9 bases. Germline CDR1 reads SGHKS; CDR2 reads YYEKEE (reference sequence). The CDR3 sequence is 17 residues long. V lost 3 bases, J lost 1 base, and 7 bases stayed unmatched. CDR3 amino acids: CASSSPTTSGNTGELFF. The CDR3 DNA is TGTGCCAGCAGCTCTCCAACGACTAGCGGGAACACCGGGGAGCTGTTTTTT.

V gene TRBV7-9 combines with J gene TRBJ1-2; maybe TRBD1 (6 bases). Germline V lookup: CDR1 SEHNR, CDR2 FQNEAQ (reference sequence). CDR3 length: 15 residues. The germline V and J ends were trimmed by 1 base and 8 bases, with 17 bases remaining between them. The CDR3 spells CASSLGSRGTLGYTF. The DNA of the CDR3 is TGTGCCAGCAGCTTAGGTTCCAGGGGAACGTTGGGCTACACCTTC.

This clonotype has just a few counts. V is TRBV20-1 and J is TRBJ2-3, with 7 bases identical to TRBD1. The CDR3 runs 15 residues. Unmatched junction bases numbered 6, after V lost 0 bases and J lost 3 bases. The V gene's germline CDR1 is DFQATT and CDR2 SNEGSKA (reference sequence). CDR3 sequence: CSAREADRVTDTQYF. In DNA, the CDR3 is TGCAGTGCTAGAGAAGCCGACAGGGTAACAGATACGCAGTATTTT.

The chain links TRBV4-2 to TRBJ2-5, with 10 bases that match TRBD2. The CDR3 spans 15 residues. In germline, CDR1 is LGHNA, CDR2 YNFKEQ. The J segment lost 1 base and the V segment lost 2 bases, leaving 1 base of the junction unmatched. CDR3 sequence (DNA): TGTGCCAGCAGCCAAACTAGCGGGACCCAAGAGACCCAGTACTTC. It specifies CASSQTSGTQETQYF.

This chain's CDR3 is CSALQGDTQYF. The CDR3 region has the DNA TGCAGCGCCCTACAGGGAGATACGCAGTATTTT. The chain employs TRBV29-1 and TRBJ2-3, with D maybe TRBD1 (6 bases). The CDR3 has 11 amino acids. Germline V gene lookup returns CDR1 SQVTM and CDR2 ANQGSEA. V shed 7 bases and J shed 5 bases, with 10 bases lying between them.

This chain uses TRBV4-3 with TRBJ1-5; unclear D gene. Between the trimmed V and J ends, which lost 0 bases and 1 base, there was a span of 19 bases. CDR1 and CDR2 from the germline V gene are LGHNA and YSLEER. The CDR3 extends over 19 amino acids. CDR3 DNA: TGCGCCAGCAGCCAAGATAAGTTGGAGGCCAGTTACAGCAATCAGCCCCAGCATTTT. Protein sequence: CASSQDKLEASYSNQPQHF.

The chain links TRBV12-3 or TRBV12-4 to TRBJ1-3; D gene unclear. The CDR3 has 15 residues. V lost 10 bases and J lost 2, with 18 bases in between. CDR3 coding DNA: TGTGCCACCACATCGGCGGACCAGACTGGAAACACCATATATTTT. It specifies CATTSADQTGNTIYF.

This rearrangement joins TRBV15 to TRBJ2-5; TRBD2 matches at 8 bases. CDR1 LNHNV and CDR2 YYDKDF come from the germline V gene (reference sequence). The V and J ends lost 0 bases and 2 bases, in that order; junction bases with no gene match: 5. CDR3 size: 16 residues. CDR3 coding DNA: TGTGCCACCAGCAGAGATGGGGGGACTAGACAAGAGACCCAGTACTTC. This codes for CATSRDGGTRQETQYF.

The chain recombines TRBV7-2 with TRBJ2-3, with a weak D call TRBD2 (7 bases). V was trimmed by 4 bases and J by 4 bases, leaving 18 bases between them. The CDR3 runs 16 residues. Germline V gene data show CDR1 as SGHTA and CDR2 as FQGNSA. The CDR3 reads CASSSVVGGGADTQYF. CDR3 in DNA: TGTGCCAGCAGCTCTGTTGTGGGGGGGGGCGCAGATACGCAGTATTTT.

Only a few counts were recorded for this clonotype. The chain uses TRBV12-5 and TRBJ1-1, with a weak D call TRBD1 (5 bases). Trimming took off 6 bases at V and 2 bases at J, with 10 bases between the two ends. Germline CDR1 is LGHNT and CDR2 is FRNRAP. There are 13 residues in the CDR3. The CDR3 region is CASGPQGNTEAFF. In nucleotides, the CDR3 is TGTGCTAGTGGCCCGCAGGGCAACACTGAAGCTTTCTTT.

There are many counts of this clonotype. The chain has TRBV24-1 and TRBJ2-1; TRBD1 matches 7 bases. Germline trimming cut 2 bases from V and 6 bases from J; bases unmatched to any gene: 9. The CDR3 runs to 16 residues. Germline CDR1 and CDR2: KGHDR and SFDVKD. The CDR3 bases are TGTGCCACCAGTGATTCCGGACAGGTACCCTTCAATGAGCAGTTCTTC. It translates to CATSDSGQVPFNEQFF.

This chain connects TRBV7-3 to TRBJ2-5; a possible D gene is TRBD2 (6 bases). This CDR3 is built from 15 residues. Germline V gives CDR1 SGHTA, CDR2 FQGTGA. Trimming stripped 5 bases from V and 1 base from J, with 14 bases between. This CDR3 reads CASSPIQGGQETQYF. The CDR3, as DNA: TGTGCCAGCAGCCCCATTCAGGGAGGCCAAGAGACCCAGTACTTC. Together with reference TRBV7-3 and TRBJ2-5, the CDR3 gives the full variable domain: GAGVSQTPSNKVTEKGKYVELRCDPISGHTALYWYRQSLGQGPEFLIYFQGTGAADDSGLPNDRFFAVRPEGSVSTLKIQRTERGDSAVYLCASSPIQGGQETQYFGPGTRLLVL.

This clonotype was observed a handful of times. This chain uses TRBV11-2 with TRBJ2-7, with 9 bases identical to TRBD1. The CDR3 is 17 amino acids. V dropped 5 bases and J dropped 2; count of bases not matched to a gene: 13. The germline V gene has CDR1 SGHAT and CDR2 FQNNGV. The CDR3 protein is CASSGPDRGPNTYEQYF. The CDR3, as DNA: TGTGCCAGCAGCGGGCCGGACAGGGGCCCTAACACCTACGAGCAGTACTTC.